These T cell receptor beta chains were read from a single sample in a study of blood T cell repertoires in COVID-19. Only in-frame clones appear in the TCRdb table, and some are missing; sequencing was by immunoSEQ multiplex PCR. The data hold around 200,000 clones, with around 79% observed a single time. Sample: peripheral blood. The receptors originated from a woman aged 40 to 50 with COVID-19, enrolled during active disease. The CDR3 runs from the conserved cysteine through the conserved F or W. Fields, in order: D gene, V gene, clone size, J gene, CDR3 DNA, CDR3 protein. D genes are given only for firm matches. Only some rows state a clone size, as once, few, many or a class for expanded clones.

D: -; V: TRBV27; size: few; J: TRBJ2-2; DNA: TGTGCCAGCAGTCTACCGGGACAAGGAATCGGGGAGCTGTTTTTT; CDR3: CASSLPGQGIGELFF
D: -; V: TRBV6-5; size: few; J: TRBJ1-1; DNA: TGTGCCAGCAGTTATCGGTTCGGGGTAAGGAACACTGAAGCTTTCTTT; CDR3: CASSYRFGVRNTEAFF
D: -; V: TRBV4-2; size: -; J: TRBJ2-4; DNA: TGTGCCAGCAGCCAAGATAACAGGGTAGACATTCAGTACTTC; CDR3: CASSQDNRVDIQYF
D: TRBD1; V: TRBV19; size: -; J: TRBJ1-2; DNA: TGTGCCAGTACTATCTTCCAGGGGGCCCATGGCTACACCTTC; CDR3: CASTIFQGAHGYTF
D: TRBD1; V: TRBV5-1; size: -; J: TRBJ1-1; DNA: TGCGCCAGCAGCCAAGGACAGGGGACCCTTCGGACTGAAGCTTTCTTT; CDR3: CASSQGQGTLRTEAFF
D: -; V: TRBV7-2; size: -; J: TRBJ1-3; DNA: TGTGCCAGCAGCTTCCTCTCTGGAAACACCATATATTTT; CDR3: CASSFLSGNTIYF
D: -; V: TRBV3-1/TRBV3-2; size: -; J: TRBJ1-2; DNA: TGTGCCAGCAGCCAAGTCCCCCGGGAGTATGGCTACACCTTC; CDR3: CASSQVPREYGYTF
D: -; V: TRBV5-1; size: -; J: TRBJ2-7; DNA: TGCGCCAGCAGCTTGGGGCAGGGAAGGACCTACGAGCAGTACTTC; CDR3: CASSLGQGRTYEQYF
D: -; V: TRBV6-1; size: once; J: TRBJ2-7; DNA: TGTGCCAGCAGTGAGGCTAGCGTGGCCTACGAGCAGTACTTC; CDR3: CASSEASVAYEQYF
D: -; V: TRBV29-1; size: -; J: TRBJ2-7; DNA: TGCAGCGTTGTCGCGCTGACAGGCCTCTACGAGCAGTACTTC; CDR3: CSVVALTGLYEQYF
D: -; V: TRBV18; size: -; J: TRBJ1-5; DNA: TGTGCCAGCTCACCACTGGGAGGGGGTGCCAATCAGCCCCAGCATTTT; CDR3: CASSPLGGGANQPQHF
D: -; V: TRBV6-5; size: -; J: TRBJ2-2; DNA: TGTGCCAGCAGTTACTCGAGGTCGGGCACCGGGGAGCTGTTTTTT; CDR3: CASSYSRSGTGELFF
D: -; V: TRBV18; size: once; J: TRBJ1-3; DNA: TGTGCCAGCTCCCCTTCTGGAAACACCATATATTTT; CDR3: CASSPSGNTIYF
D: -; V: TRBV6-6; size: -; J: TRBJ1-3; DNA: TGTGCCAGCAGTTACGGGCTGACTGGAAACACCATATATTTT; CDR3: CASSYGLTGNTIYF
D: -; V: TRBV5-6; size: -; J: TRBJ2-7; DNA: TGTGCCAGCAGCCGACAGGAGGCCTACGAGCAGTACTTC; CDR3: CASSRQEAYEQYF
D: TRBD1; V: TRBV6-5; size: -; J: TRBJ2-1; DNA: TGTGCCAGCAGTTACTCCTTCTCAGGGGGCTACAATGAGCAGTTCTTC; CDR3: CASSYSFSGGYNEQFF
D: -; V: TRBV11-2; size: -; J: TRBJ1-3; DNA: TGTGCCAGCAGATTAGTGGGGTGGCTACAGGCAACCTCTGGAAACACCATATATTTT; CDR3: CASRLVGWLQATSGNTIYF
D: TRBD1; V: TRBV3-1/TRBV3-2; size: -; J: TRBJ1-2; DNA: TGTGCCAGCAGCCAGGCAGGGGGGTCCAGGGACTACACCTTC; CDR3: CASSQAGGSRDYTF
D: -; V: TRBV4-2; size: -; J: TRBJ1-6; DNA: TGTGCCAGCAGCCAAGAGTCGAGGGTTACTGCTTCACCCCTCCACTTT; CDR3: CASSQESRVTASPLHF
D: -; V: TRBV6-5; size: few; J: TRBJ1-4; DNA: TGTGCCAGCAGTTGGACAGATACTAATGAAAAACTGTTTTTT; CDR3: CASSWTDTNEKLFF
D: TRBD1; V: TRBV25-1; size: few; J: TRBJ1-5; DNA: TGTGCCAGCAGTGAGCCGGGACAGGGGGGACAGCCCCAGCATTTT; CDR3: CASSEPGQGGQPQHF
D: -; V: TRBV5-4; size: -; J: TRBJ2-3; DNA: TGTGCCAGCAGCCGAGAAGCCTATACGCAGTATTTT; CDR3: CASSREAYTQYF
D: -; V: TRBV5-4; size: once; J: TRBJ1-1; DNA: TGTGCCAGCAGCCGGCCAGGGGCGAGTAACACTGAAGCTTTCTTT; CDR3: CASSRPGASNTEAFF
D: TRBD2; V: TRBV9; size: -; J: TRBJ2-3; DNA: TGTGCCTCCCAAGGACTAGCGGGGGGAGGGCAGTATTTT; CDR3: CASQGLAGGGQYF
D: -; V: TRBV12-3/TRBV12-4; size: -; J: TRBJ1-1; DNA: TGTGCCAGCAGTTTACCTGGGGCCACTGAAGCTTTCTTT; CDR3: CASSLPGATEAFF
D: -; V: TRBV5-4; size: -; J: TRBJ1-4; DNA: TGTGCCAGCAGCTTGGGCCGGAATGAAAAACTGTTTTTT; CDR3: CASSLGRNEKLFF
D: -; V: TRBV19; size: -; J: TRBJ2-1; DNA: TGTGCCAGTAGTTTCTCGGCGGGATTATACAATGAGCAGTTCTTC; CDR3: CASSFSAGLYNEQFF
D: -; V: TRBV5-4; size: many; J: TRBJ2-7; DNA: TGTGCCAGCAGCAAGGCGGATAGCTCCTACGAGCAGTACTTC; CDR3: CASSKADSSYEQYF
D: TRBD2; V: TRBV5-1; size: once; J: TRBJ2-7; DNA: TGCGCCAGCAGCTTGGTACGGGAGGCTGATCCGCAGTACTTC; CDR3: CASSLVREADPQYF
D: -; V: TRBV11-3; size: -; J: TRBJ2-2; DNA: TGTGCCAGCAGCTTACGGCCAAGCTCAGGGTTCAGGGAGCTGTTTTTT; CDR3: CASSLRPSSGFRELFF
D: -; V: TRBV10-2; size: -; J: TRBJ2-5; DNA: TGCGCCACATCGGACAGTCAAGAGACCCAGTACTTC; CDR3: CATSDSQETQYF
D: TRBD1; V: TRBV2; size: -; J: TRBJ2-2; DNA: TGTGCCAGCAGTGGACAGGGATACACCGGGGAGCTGTTTTTT; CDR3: CASSGQGYTGELFF
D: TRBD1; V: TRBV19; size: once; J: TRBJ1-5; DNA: TGTGCCAGTAGTATGGGGACAGGAAACCGTCATCAGCCCCAGCATTTT; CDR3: CASSMGTGNRHQPQHF
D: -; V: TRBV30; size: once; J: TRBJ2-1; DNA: TGTGCCTGGAGTGGTGGCAGGGCTTACAATGAGCAGTTCTTC; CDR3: CAWSGGRAYNEQFF
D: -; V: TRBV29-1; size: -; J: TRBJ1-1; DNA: TGCAGCGTTGGACCCAGGGCAAACACTGAAGCTTTCTTT; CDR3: CSVGPRANTEAFF
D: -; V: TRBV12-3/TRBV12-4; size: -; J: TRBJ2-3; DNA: TGTGCCAGCAGCATAGGGGGTACAGATACGCAGTATTTT; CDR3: CASSIGGTDTQYF
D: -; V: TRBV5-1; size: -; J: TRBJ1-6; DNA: TGCGCCAGCGGCCCCGGGACCACAGCGGGGACTCAGCCCCTCCACTTT; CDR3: CASGPGTTAGTQPLHF
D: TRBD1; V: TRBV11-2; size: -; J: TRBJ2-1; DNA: TGTGCCAGCAGCTCCGACAGGGGGCAGGCTCCGTTCTTC; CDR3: CASSSDRGQAPFF
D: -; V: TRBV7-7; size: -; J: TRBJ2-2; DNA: TGTGCCAGCAGCCCGCTAGCGGTCCGGCAAGGGGGGCTGTTTTTT; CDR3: CASSPLAVRQGGLFF
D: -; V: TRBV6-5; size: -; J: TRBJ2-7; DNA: TGTGCCAGCAGTTACGGAAGAGACGGGTACGAGCAGTACTTC; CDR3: CASSYGRDGYEQYF
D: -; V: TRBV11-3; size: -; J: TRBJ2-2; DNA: TGTGCCAGCAGTTCGGACTACTCGGAGCTGTTTTTT; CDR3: CASSSDYSELFF